What follows are 25 T cell receptor beta chains derived from one specimen sequenced in a study of cytomegalovirus exposure and HLA in healthy donors (TCRdb year 2017). The method was the immunoSEQ multiplex PCR assay. For the multiplex PCR, a mixture combining 60 forward primers for TCR Vbeta segments and 13 reverse primers for TCR Jbeta segments was used. The table was pulled from immuneACCESS by TCRdb, which kept in-frame rearrangements only. Such tables lose some clones; where checked, under half of the loss comes from unresolved V genes, and the rest has no known cause. A total of some 150,000 clones appear in this sample, 65% to 80% of them only once. Of the sample, 1.5% to 2% is held by the ten largest clones. The sample taken for sequencing was PBMCs. Receptors originate from a woman in her 40s in good health and CMV-seronegative.

This clone came up a few times. The rearrangement joins TRBV5-6 to TRBJ1-4; 8 nucleotides match TRBD1. V was pared by 2 bases and J by 8 bases, with 14 bases of the junction left unmatched. The CDR3 has 17 residues. Germline CDR1 and CDR2: SGHDT and YYEEEE. This CDR3 reads CASSFFQGARSREKLFF. CDR3 DNA sequence: TGTGCCAGCAGCTTTTTCCAGGGGGCGAGGAGTCGAGAAAAACTGTTTTTT.

V gene TRBV27 combines with J gene TRBJ1-2; possible D gene TRBD1, 6 bases. The CDR3 consists of 13 residues. The ends were cut back, 10 bases at V and 5 bases at J, with 17 bases in the middle. The V gene's germline CDR1 is MNHEY and CDR2 SMNVEV (reference sequence). CDR3: CATRPTGTYGYTF. CDR3 coding DNA: TGTGCCACTCGACCGACAGGCACTTATGGCTACACCTTC.

This clone showed up just a few times. This sequence joins TRBV11-3 and TRBJ2-1, with a tentative D call TRBD2 (5 bases). The CDR3 has 12 amino acids. Germline V CDR1 and CDR2: SGHNT, YENEEA. Trimming left V 3 bases short and J 7 bases short, with 7 bases between. The chain's CDR3 is CASSFGENEQFF. The CDR3 nucleotides read TGTGCCAGCAGCTTCGGGGAGAATGAGCAGTTCTTC.

The chain employs TRBV7-2 and TRBJ1-2; D is possibly TRBD1 (5 bases). V was trimmed by 1 base and J by 8 bases, leaving 11 bases between them. The CDR3 is 13 amino acids. CDR1 SGHTA and CDR2 FQGNSA come from the germline V gene. In DNA, the CDR3 is TGTGCCAGCAGCTTAGATCCCAGGGAAGGCTACACCTTC. Protein sequence: CASSLDPREGYTF.

This clone was picked up one time. This sequence joins TRBV19 and TRBJ2-3; TRBD2 matches 15 bases. Germline V gene lookup returns CDR1 LNHDA and CDR2 SQIVND (reference sequence). The length of the CDR3 is 18 residues. V dropped 6 bases and J dropped 2; count of bases not matched to a gene: 9. The CDR3: CASRKLGTSGGITDTQYF. The CDR3 DNA follows: TGTGCCAGTAGAAAGCTTGGGACTAGCGGGGGGATCACAGATACGCAGTATTTT.

The chain carries TRBV11-1 and TRBJ1-1; TRBD1 might be the D (6 bases). The germline gives CDR1 SGHAT, CDR2 FQDESV (reference sequence). CDR3 length: 14 residues. With 4 bases removed from V and 6 bases from J, the gap between germline ends came to 15 bases. CDR3 region: CASSSRAGGPEAFF. The CDR3 DNA reads TGTGCCAGCAGCTCCCGTGCTGGGGGCCCTGAAGCTTTCTTT.

The chain joins TRBV2 to TRBJ2-3; 7 bases are shared with TRBD2. CDR3 length equals 16 residues. The J segment lost 3 bases and the V segment lost 1 base, leaving 7 bases of the junction unmatched. Germline values: CDR1 SNHLY, CDR2 FYNNEI. CDR3 DNA sequence: TGTGCCAGCAGTGAAGACGAGCGGGGTATTACAGATACGCAGTATTTT. This codes for CASSEDERGITDTQYF.

This rearrangement joins TRBV30 to TRBJ1-1; D gene unclear. The CDR3 length is 14 residues. Trimming removed 2 bases at V and 4 bases at J, with 14 bases between. Germline V CDR1 and CDR2: GTSNPN, SVGIG (reference sequence). The CDR3, as DNA: TGTGCCTGGAGTCGGGGAGGGCCTGGCACTGAAGCTTTCTTT. Translated, it gives CAWSRGGPGTEAFF.

The chain recombines TRBV7-6 with TRBJ2-3; 10 bases match TRBD2. The germline CDR1 and CDR2 sequences are SGHVS and FNYEAQ. V shed 1 base, J shed 4 bases, and the junction held 2 bases outside the gene matches. CDR3 size: 15 residues. The CDR3 DNA reads TGTGCCAGCAGCTTAGTAGCGGGAGGTTCAGATACGCAGTATTTT. Translation gives CASSLVAGGSDTQYF.

This chain joins TRBV2 and TRBJ2-5, with a tentative D call TRBD1 (6 bases). With 7 bases removed from V and 0 bases from J, the gap between germline ends came to 9 bases. The CDR3 covers 13 residues. CDR1 and CDR2 (germline): SNHLY, FYNNEI. CDR3: CASIGQNQETQYF. The CDR3 DNA follows: TGTGCCAGCATCGGACAGAACCAAGAGACCCAGTACTTC.

The rearrangement joins TRBV5-1 to TRBJ1-6; 8 nucleotides align to TRBD1. V gave up 5 bases and J gave up 7 bases; unmatched junction bases: 5. This CDR3 is 14 amino acids long. CDR1 is SGHRS and CDR2 is YFSETQ in the germline V gene. This CDR3 reads CASRTGVENSPLHF. As DNA, the CDR3 is TGCGCCAGCAGGACAGGGGTAGAAAATTCACCCCTCCACTTT.

The rearrangement links TRBV27 to TRBJ2-2; 7 bases are shared with TRBD2. The CDR3 is made up of 14 amino acids. Germline loops: CDR1 MNHEY, CDR2 SMNVEV (reference sequence). V shed 5 bases and J 4 bases; nucleotides not matched to a gene: 4. CDR3 nucleotides: TGTGCCAGCAGTGAGGGACTACTCACCGGGGAGCTGTTTTTT. Its translation: CASSEGLLTGELFF.

This chain connects TRBV27 to TRBJ1-5; D unclear. V gave up 5 bases and J gave up 1 base, with 9 bases separating them. The CDR3 is 14 residues long. In germline, CDR1 is MNHEY, CDR2 SMNVEV (reference sequence). The CDR3 here is CASSLLGSNQPQHF. The CDR3 nucleotides read TGTGCCAGCAGTCTCCTGGGCAGCAATCAGCCCCAGCATTTT.

The rearrangement uses TRBV19 and TRBJ1-1, with 8 bases aligning to TRBD1. V gave up 3 bases and J gave up 0 bases; unmatched junction bases: 3. The V gene's germline CDR1 is LNHDA and CDR2 SQIVND (reference sequence). The CDR3 totals 15 residues. The CDR3 bases are TGTGCCAGTAGTATGACAGGGGCCATGAACACTGAAGCTTTCTTT. It encodes CASSMTGAMNTEAFF.

The J gene is TRBJ1-5, the V gene TRBV29-1, with 8 bases aligning to TRBD1. The CDR3 extends over 15 amino acids. Looked up from germline, CDR1 is SQVTM and CDR2 is ANQGSEA. V lost 4 bases, J lost 0 bases, and 5 bases stayed unmatched. The CDR3 loop reads CSVVEQGDSNQPQHF. The CDR3, as DNA: TGCAGCGTTGTTGAACAGGGGGATAGCAATCAGCCCCAGCATTTT.

This sequence joins TRBV6-6 and TRBJ1-2; D remains unclear. The CDR3 is made up of 16 amino acids. Trimming left V 5 bases short and J 3 bases short, with 19 bases between. Looked up from germline, CDR1 is MNHNY and CDR2 is SVGAGI (reference sequence). CDR3 DNA: TGTGCCAGCAGTAGACAAATCGCAGCAACTGACTATGGCTACACCTTC. It specifies CASSRQIAATDYGYTF.

This chain links TRBV5-4 with TRBJ2-1; D possibly corresponds to TRBD2 (6 bases). Deletions cut 5 bases from V and 0 bases from J, with 12 bases between. The CDR3 consists of 15 residues. Looked up from germline, CDR1 is SGHNT and CDR2 is YYREEE (reference sequence). The CDR3 region is CASSFTSNSYNEQFF. CDR3 nucleotides: TGTGCCAGCAGTTTTACTAGCAACTCCTACAATGAGCAGTTCTTC.

Ten or more counts support this clone. This chain joins TRBV6-6 and TRBJ2-7; D is perhaps TRBD2 (6 bases). The CDR3 contains 12 residues. Looked up from germline, CDR1 is MNHNY and CDR2 is SVGAGI (reference sequence). Trimming pared 2 bases from V and 6 bases from J, leaving 8 bases between. The CDR3 DNA reads TGTGCCAGCAGTTACGGGGGAGGCGAGCAGTACTTC. It encodes CASSYGGGEQYF.

This clone was seen only a few times. The chain is built from TRBV28 and TRBJ1-5; 9 nucleotides align to TRBD1. Germline assignment: CDR1 MDHEN and CDR2 SYDVKM. V shed 3 bases and J 1 base; nucleotides not matched to a gene: 4. The CDR3 is made up of 16 amino acids. This chain's CDR3 is CASSLDRGYSNQPQHF. The CDR3 DNA reads TGTGCCAGCAGTTTGGACAGGGGTTACAGCAATCAGCCCCAGCATTTT. The full variable domain, with the rest looked up from reference TRBV28 and TRBJ1-5, is DVKVTQSSRYLVKRTGEKVFLECVQDMDHENMFWYRQDPGLGLRLIYFSYDVKMKEKGDIPEGYSVSREKKERFSLILESASTNQTSMYLCASSLDRGYSNQPQHFGDGTRLSIL.

The chain employs TRBV6-5 and TRBJ1-3, with TRBD1 matching over 8 bases. The CDR3 has 15 amino acids. Germline CDR1 is MNHEY and CDR2 is SVGAGI. V shed 2 bases and J 4 bases; nucleotides not matched to a gene: 4. For the CDR3, the DNA is TGTGCCAGCAGTTACAGACAGGGGTCCGGAAACACCATATATTTT. Protein sequence: CASSYRQGSGNTIYF.

The V and J genes are TRBV7-8 and TRBJ2-5; D is perhaps TRBD2 (5 bases). This CDR3 has 14 residues. V was trimmed by 8 bases and J by 5 bases, leaving 18 bases between them. The germline V gene encodes CDR1 SGHVS and CDR2 FQNEAQ. CDR3 in DNA: TGTGCCAGCGTTGGGTCCCCGAGGAGGGAGACCCAGTACTTC. It translates to CASVGSPRRETQYF.

The chain recombines TRBV11-2 with TRBJ2-5; 9 bases are a match to TRBD1. CDR1 SGHAT and CDR2 FQNNGV come from the germline V gene. The CDR3 consists of 15 residues. With 5 bases clipped from V and 4 bases from J, the junction kept 8 bases outside the gene matches. CDR3 in amino acids: CASSPGTGNIETQYF. Written as DNA, the CDR3 is TGTGCCAGCAGCCCGGGGACAGGGAACATAGAGACCCAGTACTTC.

This clone was seen only a few times. The genes are TRBV6-5 and TRBJ1-1; TRBD1 matches at 7 bases. This CDR3 region has 14 residues. V trimming: 4 bases; J trimming: 1 base; junction bases outside the gene matches: 3. Germline loops: CDR1 MNHEY, CDR2 SVGAGI. The CDR3 sequence is CASSWDSQNTEAFF. For the CDR3, the DNA is TGTGCCAGCAGTTGGGACAGCCAGAACACTGAAGCTTTCTTT.

The rearrangement links TRBV4-1 to TRBJ1-2; 7 positions agree with TRBD1. The CDR3 length is 17 residues. V dropped 2 bases and J dropped 7; count of bases not matched to a gene: 16. Germline V gene lookup returns CDR1 MGHRA and CDR2 YSYEKL. In DNA, the CDR3 is TGCGCCAGCAGCCAACTCGGTCGGACGAGGGGGCAAGGTGGCTACACCTTC. Protein: CASSQLGRTRGQGGYTF.

This clone was picked up a small number of times. The chain employs TRBV2 and TRBJ1-6; TRBD1 matches at 9 bases. J lost 6 bases, V lost 7 bases, and 7 bases had no gene match. In germline, CDR1 is SNHLY, CDR2 FYNNEI. CDR3 length: 15 residues. CDR3 protein: CASTFWTGVNSPLHF. CDR3 DNA sequence: TGTGCCAGCACCTTTTGGACAGGGGTTAATTCACCCCTCCACTTT. Full variable domain (rest looked up from reference TRBV2 and TRBJ1-6): EPEVTQTPSHQVTQMGQEVILRCVPISNHLYFYWYRQILGQKVEFLVSFYNNEISEKSEIFDDQFSVERPDGSNFTLKIRSTKLEDSAMYFCASTFWTGVNSPLHFGNGTRLTVT.